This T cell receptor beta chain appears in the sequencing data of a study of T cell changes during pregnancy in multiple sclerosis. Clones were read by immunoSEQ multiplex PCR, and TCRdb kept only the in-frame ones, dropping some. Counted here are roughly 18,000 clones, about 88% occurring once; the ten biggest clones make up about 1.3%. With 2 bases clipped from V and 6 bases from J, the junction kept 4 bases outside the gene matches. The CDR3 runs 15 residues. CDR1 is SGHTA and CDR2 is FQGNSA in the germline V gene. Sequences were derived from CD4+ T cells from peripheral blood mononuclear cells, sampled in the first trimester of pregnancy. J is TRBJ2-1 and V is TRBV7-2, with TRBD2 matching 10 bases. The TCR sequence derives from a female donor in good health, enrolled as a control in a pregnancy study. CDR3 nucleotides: TGTGCCAGCAGCTTATCTAGCGGGAGCTCCAATGAGCAGTTCTTC. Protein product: CASSLSSGSSNEQFF.